This T cell receptor beta chain stems from a study of cytomegalovirus exposure and HLA in healthy donors. Findings of the study overall: The authors later linked a missense DCLRE1C variant to TCR beta V- and J-gene trimming. As immune exposure information, only CMV serostatus was available. A later analysis showed HLA-associated TCR beta chains outstripping equally common others in clonal expansion. Per published reports, the classifier diagnosed cytomegalovirus status with high specificity and sensitivity.

This clone has just a few counts. Its specificity is not known. PCR involved 60 Vbeta and 13 Jbeta primers. TCRdb keeps only in-frame clones here, not all; method: immunoSEQ multiplex PCR. This sample carries 120,000 to 150,000 clones, roughly 80% of them seen once, and the ten largest clones take 2.5% to 3.5%. The origin of this receptor is a woman younger than 45 in good health and CMV-seronegative. The sequenced material came from PBMCs.

The CDR3 DNA is TGCGCCAGCAGCCAGGGTCCTGCCCGGGAGGGGCCTGGGGCCAACGTCCTGACTTTC. It codes for CASSQGPAREGPGANVLTF. V is TRBV4-1 and J is TRBJ2-6, with 8 bases identical to TRBD2. The junction had 12 bases not matched to a gene; V was cut back by 3 bases and J by 2 bases. There are 19 residues in the CDR3. The germline gives CDR1 MGHRA, CDR2 YSYEKL.